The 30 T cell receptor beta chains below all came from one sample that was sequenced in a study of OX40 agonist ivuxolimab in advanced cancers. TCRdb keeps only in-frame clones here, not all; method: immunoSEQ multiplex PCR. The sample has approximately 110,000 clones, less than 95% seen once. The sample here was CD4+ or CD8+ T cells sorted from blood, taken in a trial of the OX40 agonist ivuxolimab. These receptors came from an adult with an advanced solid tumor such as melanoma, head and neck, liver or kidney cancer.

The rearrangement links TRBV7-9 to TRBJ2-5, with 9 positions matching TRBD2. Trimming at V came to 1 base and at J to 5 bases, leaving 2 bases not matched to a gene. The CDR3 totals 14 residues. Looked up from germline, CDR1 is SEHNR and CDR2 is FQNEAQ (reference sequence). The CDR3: CASSLGTSAETQYF. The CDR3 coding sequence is TGTGCCAGCAGCTTAGGGACTAGCGCGGAGACCCAGTACTTC.

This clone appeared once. CDR3 residues: CASSVAGGQGHNSPLHF. The CDR3 DNA reads TGTGCCAGCAGCGTAGCTGGGGGACAAGGGCATAATTCACCCCTCCACTTT. This rearrangement joins TRBV9 to TRBJ1-6, with a possible D match to TRBD1 (6 bases). V lost 0 bases, J lost 5 bases, and 15 bases lay in between. CDR1 is SGDLS and CDR2 is YYNGEE in the germline V gene. There are 17 residues in the CDR3.

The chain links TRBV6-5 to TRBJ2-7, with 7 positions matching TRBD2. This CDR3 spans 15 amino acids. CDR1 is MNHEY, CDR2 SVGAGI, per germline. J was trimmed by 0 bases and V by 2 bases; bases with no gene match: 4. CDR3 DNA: TGTGCCAGCAGTTACGCTAGCGGTTACTCCTACGAGCAGTACTTC. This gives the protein CASSYASGYSYEQYF.

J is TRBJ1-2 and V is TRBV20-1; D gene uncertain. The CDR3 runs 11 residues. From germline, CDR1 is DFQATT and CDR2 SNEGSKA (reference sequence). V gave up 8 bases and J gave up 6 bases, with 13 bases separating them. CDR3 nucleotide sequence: TGCAGTACCCACCGCGGGCATGGCTACACCTTC. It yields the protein CSTHRGHGYTF.

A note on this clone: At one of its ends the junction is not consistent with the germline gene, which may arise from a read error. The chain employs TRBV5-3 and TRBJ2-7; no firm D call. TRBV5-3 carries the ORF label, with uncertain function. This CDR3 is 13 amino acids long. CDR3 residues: CASSLVSSHEQYF. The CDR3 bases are TGTGCCAGCAGCTTAGTTTCCAGCCACGAGCAGTACTTC.

The CDR3: CASSPRPPPAAEAFF. CDR3 in DNA: TGTGCCAGCTCACCACGGCCGCCCCCTGCCGCTGAAGCTTTCTTT. The V gene is TRBV18, the J gene TRBJ1-1; D gene uncertain. With 1 base removed from V and 6 bases from J, the gap between germline ends came to 15 bases. CDR1 and CDR2 (germline): KGHSH, LQKENI. The CDR3 has 15 residues. Full variable domain (outside the CDR3, taken from reference TRBV18 and TRBJ1-1): NAGVMQNPRHLVRRRGQEARLRCSPMKGHSHVYWYRQLPEEGLKFMVYLQKENIIDESGMPKERFSAEFPKEGPSILRIQQVVRGDSAAYFCASSPRPPPAAEAFFGQGTRLTVV.

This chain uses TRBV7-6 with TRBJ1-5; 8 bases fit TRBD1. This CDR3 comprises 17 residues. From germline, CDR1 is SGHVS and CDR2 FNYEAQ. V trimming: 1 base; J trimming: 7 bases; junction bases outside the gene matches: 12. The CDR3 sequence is CASSLDPGQVLGQPQHF. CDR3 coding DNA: TGTGCCAGCAGCTTAGACCCGGGACAGGTCCTTGGACAGCCCCAGCATTTT.

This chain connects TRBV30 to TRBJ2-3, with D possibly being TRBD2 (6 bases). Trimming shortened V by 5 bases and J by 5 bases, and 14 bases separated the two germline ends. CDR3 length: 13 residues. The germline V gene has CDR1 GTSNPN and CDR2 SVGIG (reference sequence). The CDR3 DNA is TGTGCCTGGGGTGAGGGAGGAGTAGATACGCAGTATTTT. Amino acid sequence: CAWGEGGVDTQYF. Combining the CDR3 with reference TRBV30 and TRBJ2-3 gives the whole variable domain SQTIHQWPATLVQPVGSPLSLECTVEGTSNPNLYWYRQAAGRGLQLLFYSVGIGQISSEVPQNLSASRPQDRQFILSSKKLLLSDSGFYLCAWGEGGVDTQYFGPGTRLTVL.

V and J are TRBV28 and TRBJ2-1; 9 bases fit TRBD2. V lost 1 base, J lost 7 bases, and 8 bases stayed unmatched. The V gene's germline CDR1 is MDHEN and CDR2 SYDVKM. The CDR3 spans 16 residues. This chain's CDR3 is CASSLSGPGLANEQFF. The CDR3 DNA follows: TGTGCCAGCAGTTTATCGGGACCGGGACTAGCTAATGAGCAGTTCTTC.

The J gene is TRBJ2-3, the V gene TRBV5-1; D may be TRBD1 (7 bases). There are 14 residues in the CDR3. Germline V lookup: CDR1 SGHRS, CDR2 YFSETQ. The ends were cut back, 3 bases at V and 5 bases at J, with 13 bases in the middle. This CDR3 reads CASSYTGDLDTQYF. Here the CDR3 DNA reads TGCGCCAGCAGCTATACAGGGGACTTAGATACGCAGTATTTT.

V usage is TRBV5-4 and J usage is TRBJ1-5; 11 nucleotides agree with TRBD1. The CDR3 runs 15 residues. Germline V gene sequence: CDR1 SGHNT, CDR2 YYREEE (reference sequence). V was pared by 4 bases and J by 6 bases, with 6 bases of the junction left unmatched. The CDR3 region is CASSNGQGAGQPQHF. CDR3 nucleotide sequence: TGTGCCAGCAGCAATGGACAGGGGGCCGGTCAGCCCCAGCATTTT.

CDR3 nucleotide sequence: TGTGCCAGCAGCTTCAGCGGGAGGGCCGATGAGCAGTTCTTC. It translates to CASSFSGRADEQFF. The V and J genes are TRBV7-8 and TRBJ2-1; 10 nucleotides align to TRBD2. This CDR3 comprises 14 residues. The germline V gene has CDR1 SGHVS and CDR2 FQNEAQ. The V gene end was trimmed by 3 bases and the J gene end by 8 bases; junction bases not matched to a gene: 4.

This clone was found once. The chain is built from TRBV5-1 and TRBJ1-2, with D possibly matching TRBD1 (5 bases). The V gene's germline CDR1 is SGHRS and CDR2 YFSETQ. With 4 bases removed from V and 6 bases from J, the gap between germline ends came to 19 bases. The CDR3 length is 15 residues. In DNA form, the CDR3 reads TGCGCCAGCAGCCCTCCGGGGCAGCCTTTTAATGGCTACACCTTC. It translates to CASSPPGQPFNGYTF.

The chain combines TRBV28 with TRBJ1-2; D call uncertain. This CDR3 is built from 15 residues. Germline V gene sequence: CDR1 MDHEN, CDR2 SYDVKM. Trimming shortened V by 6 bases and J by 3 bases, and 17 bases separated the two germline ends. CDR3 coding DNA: TGTGCCAGCAGCAGCGAAGGGCAGTTGGACTATGGCTACACCTTC. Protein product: CASSSEGQLDYGYTF.

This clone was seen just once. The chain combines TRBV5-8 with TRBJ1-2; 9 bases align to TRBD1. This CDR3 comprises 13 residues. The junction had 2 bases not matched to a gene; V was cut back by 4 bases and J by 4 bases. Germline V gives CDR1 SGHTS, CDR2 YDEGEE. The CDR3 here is CASSPDRGYGYTF. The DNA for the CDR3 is TGTGCCAGCAGCCCGGACAGGGGCTATGGCTACACCTTC.

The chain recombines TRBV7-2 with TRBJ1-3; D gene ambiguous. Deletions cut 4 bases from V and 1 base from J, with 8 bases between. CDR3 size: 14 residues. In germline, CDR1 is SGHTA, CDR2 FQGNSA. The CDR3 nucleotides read TGTGCCAGCAGCTCGCGGGCTTCTGGAAACACCATATATTTT. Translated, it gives CASSSRASGNTIYF.

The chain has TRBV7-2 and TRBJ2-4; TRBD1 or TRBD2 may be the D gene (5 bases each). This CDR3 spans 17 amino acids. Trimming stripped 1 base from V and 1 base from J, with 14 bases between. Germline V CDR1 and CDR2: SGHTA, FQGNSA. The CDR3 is CASSLVPGPMAKNIQYF. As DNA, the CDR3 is TGTGCCAGCAGCTTAGTTCCGGGACCCATGGCCAAAAACATTCAGTACTTC.

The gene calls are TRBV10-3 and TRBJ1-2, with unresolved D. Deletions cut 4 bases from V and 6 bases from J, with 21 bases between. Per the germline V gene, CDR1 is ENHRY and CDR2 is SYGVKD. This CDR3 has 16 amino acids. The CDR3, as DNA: TGTGCCATCAGTGTGAAAGACGGGAGCCCTTCGGATGGCTACACCTTC. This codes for CAISVKDGSPSDGYTF.

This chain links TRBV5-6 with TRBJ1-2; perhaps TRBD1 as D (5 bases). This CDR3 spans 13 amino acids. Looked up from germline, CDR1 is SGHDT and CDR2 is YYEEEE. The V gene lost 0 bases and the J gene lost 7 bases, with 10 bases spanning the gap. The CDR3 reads CASSLVRGSGYTF. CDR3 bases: TGTGCCAGCAGCTTGGTACGGGGGAGTGGCTACACCTTC.

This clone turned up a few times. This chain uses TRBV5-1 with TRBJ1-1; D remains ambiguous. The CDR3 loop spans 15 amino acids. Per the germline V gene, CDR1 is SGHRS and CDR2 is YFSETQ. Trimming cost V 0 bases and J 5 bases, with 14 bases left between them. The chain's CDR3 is CASSLVGGSGTEAFF. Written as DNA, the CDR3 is TGCGCCAGCAGCTTGGTAGGAGGCTCGGGGACTGAAGCTTTCTTT.

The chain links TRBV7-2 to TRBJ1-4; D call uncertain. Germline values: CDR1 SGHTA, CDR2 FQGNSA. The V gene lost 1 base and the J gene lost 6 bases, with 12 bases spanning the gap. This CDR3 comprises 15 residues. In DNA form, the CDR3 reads TGTGCCAGCAGCTTAGTTGGCAGTGGATATGAAAAACTGTTTTTT. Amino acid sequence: CASSLVGSGYEKLFF. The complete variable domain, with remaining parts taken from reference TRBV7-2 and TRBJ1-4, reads GAGVSQSPSNKVTEKGKDVELRCDPISGHTALYWYRQSLGQGLEFLIYFQGNSAPDKSGLPSDRFSAERTGGSVSTLTIQRTQQEDSAVYLCASSLVGSGYEKLFFGSGTQLSVL.

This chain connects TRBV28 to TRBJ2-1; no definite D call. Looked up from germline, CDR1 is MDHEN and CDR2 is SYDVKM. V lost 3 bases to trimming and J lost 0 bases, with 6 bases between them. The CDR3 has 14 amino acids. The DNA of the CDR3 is TGTGCCAGCAGTTTTCCTAGCTCCTACAATGAGCAGTTCTTC. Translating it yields CASSFPSSYNEQFF.

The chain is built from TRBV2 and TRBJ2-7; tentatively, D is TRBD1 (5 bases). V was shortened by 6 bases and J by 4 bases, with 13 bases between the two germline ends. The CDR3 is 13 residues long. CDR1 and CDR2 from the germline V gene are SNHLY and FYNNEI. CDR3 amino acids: CASRAGMAYEQYF. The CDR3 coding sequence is TGTGCCAGCAGGGCAGGGATGGCTTACGAGCAGTACTTC.

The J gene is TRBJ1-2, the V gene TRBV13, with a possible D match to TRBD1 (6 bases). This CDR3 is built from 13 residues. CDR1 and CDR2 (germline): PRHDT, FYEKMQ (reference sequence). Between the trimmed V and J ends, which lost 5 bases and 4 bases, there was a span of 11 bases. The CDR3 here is CASSTTGIYGYTF. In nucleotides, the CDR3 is TGTGCCAGCAGCACCACAGGGATCTATGGCTACACCTTC.

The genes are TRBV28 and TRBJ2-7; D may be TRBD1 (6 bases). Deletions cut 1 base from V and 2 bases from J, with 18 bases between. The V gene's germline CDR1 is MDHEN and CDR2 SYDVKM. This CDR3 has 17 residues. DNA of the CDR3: TGTGCCAGCAGTTTATCCCCTCGACAGGTCCGACCCTACGAGCAGTACTTC. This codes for CASSLSPRQVRPYEQYF.

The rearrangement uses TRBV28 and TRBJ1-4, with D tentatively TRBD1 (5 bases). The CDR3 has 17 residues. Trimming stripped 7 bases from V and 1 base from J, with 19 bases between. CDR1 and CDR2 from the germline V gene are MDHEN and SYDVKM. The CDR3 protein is CASTPGGALGTNEKLFF. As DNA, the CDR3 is TGTGCCAGCACCCCTGGAGGGGCCCTGGGAACTAATGAAAAACTGTTTTTT.

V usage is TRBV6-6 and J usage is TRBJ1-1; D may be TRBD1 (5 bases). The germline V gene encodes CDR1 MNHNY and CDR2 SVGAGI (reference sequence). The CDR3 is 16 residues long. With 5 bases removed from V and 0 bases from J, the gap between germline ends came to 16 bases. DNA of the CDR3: TGTGCCAGCAGTAAAATGTTGGGACCGATGAACACTGAAGCTTTCTTT. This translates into CASSKMLGPMNTEAFF.

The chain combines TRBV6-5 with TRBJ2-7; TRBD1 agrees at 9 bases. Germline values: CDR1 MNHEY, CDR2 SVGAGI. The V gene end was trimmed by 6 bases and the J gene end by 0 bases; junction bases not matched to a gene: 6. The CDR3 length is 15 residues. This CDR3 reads CASSNDRGYSYEQYF. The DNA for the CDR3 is TGTGCCAGCAGCAACGACAGGGGGTACTCCTACGAGCAGTACTTC.

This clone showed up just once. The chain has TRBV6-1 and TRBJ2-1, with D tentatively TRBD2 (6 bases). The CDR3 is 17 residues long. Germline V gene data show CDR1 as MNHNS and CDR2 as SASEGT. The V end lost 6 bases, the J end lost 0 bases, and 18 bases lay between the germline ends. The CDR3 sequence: CASREPTSQSSYNEQFF. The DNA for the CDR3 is TGTGCCAGCAGGGAACCAACTAGCCAGAGCTCCTACAATGAGCAGTTCTTC.

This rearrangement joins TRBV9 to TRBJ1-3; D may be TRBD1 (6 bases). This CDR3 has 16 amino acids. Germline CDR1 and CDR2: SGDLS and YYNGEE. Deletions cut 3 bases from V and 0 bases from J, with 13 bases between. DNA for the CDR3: TGTGCCAGCAGCGGCAAAGGGGGTGGCTCTGGAAACACCATATATTTT. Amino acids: CASSGKGGGSGNTIYF.